This entry describes one TCR beta chain. Its antigen is currently unknown. Cells designated naive CD8 were CD45RO-negative and were positively selected for CCR7, with terminally differentiated effector memory CD45RA+ cells excluded. Some clones are missing from TCRdb's copy, which holds only in-frame ones; the method was immunoSEQ multiplex PCR. The sample records about 1,800,000 clones, less than 95% being singletons. The data were taken from a study of shared clonotypes between healthy human individuals. Whole-study context: The cohort comprised a couple of women and a few men. Their ages spanned 18 to 49 years.

Trimming took 6 bases from V and 8 from J, leaving 14 bases between them. This CDR3 spans 13 amino acids. CDR1 and CDR2 from the germline V gene are LNHDA and SQIVND (reference sequence). Findings and limits, study-wide: Limitation of the genetic and exposure-history diversity represented came from the few donors. A few donors had about 5% of their naive CD4 clonotypes in common.

The rearrangement joins TRBV19 to TRBJ2-1; D not certain. The specimen sequenced was naive CD8+ T cells sorted from blood. This sequence was found in a man younger than 30 in good health. Written as DNA, the CDR3 is TGTGCCAGTAGCGTTTTCACTTTCGATGAGCAGTTCTTC. Its translation: CASSVFTFDEQFF.